This TCR beta chain is drawn from a study of Ad26.COV2.S vaccination and SARS-CoV-2 variants. Across the study: Intramuscular Ad26.COV2.S at 5x10^10 or 1x10^11 viral particles.

On this clone itself: As yet, its antigen is unknown.

Treatment specified: 19 received Ad26.COV2.S at low or high dose, single or two shots; about 5 received placebo; per-sample allocation not given. All samples were drawn on day 63, counting from the first vaccine or placebo injection. Overall study findings and caveats: Reported post-vaccination CD8+ and CD4+ T cell responses to spike showed substantial breadth.

Germline trimming cut 5 bases from V and 2 bases from J; bases unmatched to any gene: 2. The CDR3 covers 12 residues. The germline gives CDR1 SQVTM, CDR2 ANQGSEA. TCRdb's table, derived via immunoSEQ multiplex PCR, lists solely in-frame clones and lacks some. The sample includes a few hundred thousand clones, around 90% of them seen just once. Source: peripheral blood, taken in a trial of Ad26.COV2.S vaccine versus placebo. The source of this sequence is a person aged 18 to 59 who received the Ad26.COV2.S COVID-19 vaccine or a placebo. The chain employs TRBV29-1 and TRBJ1-1, with 7 nucleotides matching TRBD1. CDR3 sequence (DNA): TGCAGCGTTAACAGGGGTAACACTGAAGCTTTCTTT. This encodes CSVNRGNTEAFF.